The TCR beta chain described here comes from a study of tumor-infiltrating lymphocytes in primary liver carcinoma. Study as a whole: Primary liver carcinoma, confirmed by histopathology, was surgically resected. Patients were men and women aged 30 to 69 years. Regarding the study as a whole: Tumors significantly exceeded blood in top-250-clone fraction (p = 0.039).

Germline trimming cut 0 bases from V and 9 bases from J; bases unmatched to any gene: 2. The length of the CDR3 is 14 residues. Germline V CDR1 and CDR2: SGHRS, YFSETQ. A note on this clonotype: Its specificity is not known.

From 500 to 600 ng of total RNA, TCR beta-specific cDNA was reverse-transcribed using a constant-region primer. For TCR beta, libraries were produced by three nested multiplex PCR rounds using slightly modified ARM-PCR. A C-beta reverse primer and TRBV1-TRBV30 forward primers served in each of the first two PCR rounds, at approximately 10 cycles apiece. TCRdb re-called the multiplex PCR reads with MiXCR, one entry per CDR3 protein. Here the sample spans 180,000 or so distinct CDR3 sequences, about 60% being singletons. Unsorted whole blood yielded the blood RNA, and germline DNA was also extracted. Infection with HBV was chronic in patients; they were treatment-naive.

This chain connects TRBV5-1 to TRBJ2-1; 11 bases agree with TRBD2. This sequence was found in a middle-aged man with primary liver carcinoma and hepatitis B virus infection. The material sequenced was peripheral blood. The CDR3 DNA reads as TGCGCCAGCAGCTTGGTTAGCGGGAGGGGTGAGCAGTTCTTC. This codes for CASSLVSGRGEQFF.